The 17 T cell receptor beta chains below come from one sample, sequenced in a study of T cells in Graves' hyperthyroidism and ophthalmopathy. Amplification yielded TCR beta CDR3 regions, with RNA transcripts as the source. The HTBI primer set drove a first-round RT-PCR of the TCR CDR3. TCRdb called the multiplex PCR reads again in MiXCR, with one record for every CDR3 protein. Seen here are some 98,000 distinct CDR3 sequences, approximately 42% observed once, and the top ten hold 10% to 13%. The material sequenced was peripheral blood or thyroid tissue (not recorded which). These receptors were obtained from a woman younger than 45 with Graves' hyperthyroidism.

This clonotype was detected ten times or more. The CDR3 loop is CASSLVTRDRWYTEAFF. CDR3 nucleotides: TGTGCCAGCAGCTTAGTAACCAGAGACAGGTGGTACACTGAAGCTTTCTTT. This chain uses TRBV7-6 with TRBJ1-1, with D maybe TRBD1 (6 bases). Germline values: CDR1 SGHVS, CDR2 FNYEAQ. V dropped 1 base and J dropped 3 bases, with 18 bases sitting between them. This CDR3 is 17 amino acids long.

This chain connects TRBV20-1 to TRBJ2-3, with TRBD2 as a possible D gene (5 bases). Germline values: CDR1 DFQATT, CDR2 SNEGSKA (reference sequence). This CDR3 is built from 12 residues. V was shortened by 5 bases and J by 6 bases, with 12 bases between the two germline ends. CDR3 protein: CSAAPRGDTQYF. The CDR3 region has the DNA TGCAGTGCTGCACCGCGAGGGGATACGCAGTATTTT.

As for this clonotype: This may come from a read error, since a much larger clone is one base off. V gene TRBV2 combines with J gene TRBJ1-1; D unresolved. This CDR3 spans 14 amino acids. CDR1 is SNHLY, CDR2 FYNNEI, per germline. CDR3 loop: CASSPAGLSPEVFF. CDR3 DNA sequence: TGTGCCAGCAGCCCAGCAGGCCTTTCGCCTGAAGTTTTCTTT.

This clonotype was seen ten or more times. The CDR3 ends on some other residue instead of the conserved phenylalanine or tryptophan, so this is likely a read error. It is unclear where the CDR3 begins or ends on the DNA, so no DNA is shown, and the CDR3 is as TCRdb lists it. The rearrangement links TRBV20-1 to TRBJ2-5; the table assigns TRBD1, which was not confirmed against the DNA. From its first to its last residue, the CDR3 has 11 amino acids. Per germline, CDR1 DFQATT and CDR2 SNEGSKA (reference sequence). The CDR3 here is CSARPLTGSRL.

The V gene is TRBV2, the J gene TRBJ1-2; D uncertain. The CDR3 spans 15 residues. Looked up from germline, CDR1 is SNHLY and CDR2 is FYNNEI. V was trimmed by 1 base and J by 8 bases, leaving 17 bases between them. This CDR3 is CASSEDFGVRRGYTF. The CDR3 DNA follows: TGTGCCAGCAGTGAAGATTTCGGAGTCCGGAGAGGCTACACCTTC.

The chain is built from TRBV9 and TRBJ2-6; 8 positions agree with TRBD1. V gave up 4 bases and J gave up 4 bases; unmatched junction bases: 4. The CDR3 is 15 amino acids. CDR1 and CDR2 (germline): SGDLS, YYNGEE. The CDR3 is CASSPTGAGANVLTF. For the CDR3, the DNA is TGTGCCAGCAGCCCGACAGGGGCCGGGGCCAACGTCCTGACTTTC. Variable domain in full (rest from reference TRBV9 and TRBJ2-6): DSGVTQTPKHLITATGQRVTLRCSPRSGDLSVYWYQQSLDQGLQFLIQYYNGEERAKGNILERFSAQQFPDLHSELNLSSLELGDSALYFCASSPTGAGANVLTFGAGSRLTVL.

This chain uses TRBV30 with TRBJ2-7, with D unresolved. Germline V gene lookup returns CDR1 GTSNPN and CDR2 SVGIG (reference sequence). The germline V and J ends were trimmed by 4 bases and 2 bases, with 12 bases remaining between them. The CDR3 is 13 amino acids. This CDR3 reads CAWTKGRAYEQYF. CDR3 nucleotides: TGTGCCTGGACCAAGGGCCGAGCCTACGAGCAGTACTTC.

This chain joins TRBV4-3 and TRBJ2-5; D possibly corresponds to TRBD2 (7 bases). CDR3 length: 13 amino acids. CDR1 LGHNA and CDR2 YSLEER come from the germline V gene. Between the trimmed V and J ends, which lost 4 bases and 7 bases, there was a span of 13 bases. The DNA of the CDR3 is TGCGCCAGCAGCCCACAGGGAGGGGGGACCCAGTACTTC. This codes for CASSPQGGGTQYF.

This rearrangement joins TRBV27 to TRBJ2-3; tentative D call: TRBD2 (5 bases). The ends were cut back, 7 bases at V and 10 bases at J, with 12 bases in the middle. In germline, CDR1 is MNHEY, CDR2 SMNVEV (reference sequence). CDR3 size: 11 residues. In DNA form, the CDR3 reads TGTGCCAGCATTTTCGGGGATGCGCAGTATTTT. This encodes CASIFGDAQYF.

There are many counts of this clonotype. J is TRBJ1-4 and V is TRBV5-1, with 10 nucleotides matching TRBD1. Germline V CDR1 and CDR2: SGHRS, YFSETQ. The CDR3 covers 14 residues. V dropped 8 bases and J dropped 8; count of bases not matched to a gene: 9. CDR3 in amino acids: CASQTGTGEEKLFF. Written as DNA, the CDR3 is TGCGCCAGTCAAACCGGGACAGGGGAAGAAAAACTGTTTTTT.

On this clonotype itself: A much larger clone differs by one base, so this may be a read error. The V call is TRBV28, the J call TRBJ2-2; a weak D match, TRBD2 (6 bases). CDR3 size: 13 residues. The germline CDR1 and CDR2 sequences are MDHEN and SYDVKM. The CDR3 here is CASTLTGVRELVF. The CDR3 DNA reads TGTGCCAGCACCCTTACGGGGGTCAGGGAGCTGGTTTTT.

This clonotype was counted ten times or more. The chain carries TRBV20-1 and TRBJ1-2, with D possibly matching TRBD1 (6 bases). The length of the CDR3 is 12 residues. With 4 bases removed from V and 6 bases from J, the gap between germline ends came to 12 bases. Germline V gene sequence: CDR1 DFQATT, CDR2 SNEGSKA (reference sequence). The DNA of the CDR3 is TGCAGTGCTATGGGGGGGCGGGATGGCTACACCTTC. Translated: CSAMGGRDGYTF.

V usage is TRBV10-3 and J usage is TRBJ1-2, with 9 positions matching TRBD1. The CDR3 is 13 residues long. CDR1 and CDR2 (germline): ENHRY, SYGVKD. Trimming took 5 bases from V and 7 from J; bases not matched to a gene: 5. CDR3 bases: TGTGCCATCAGTCGGACAGGGGCGGGTGGCTACACCTTC. Residues: CAISRTGAGGYTF.

This clonotype was counted at least ten times. The chain has TRBV12-3 or TRBV12-4 and TRBJ2-3; D unresolved. The CDR3 consists of 13 residues. Trimming left V 6 bases short and J 1 base short, with 8 bases between. In nucleotides, the CDR3 is TGTGCCAGCAGGGCGACTGGCACAGATACGCAGTATTTT. This codes for CASRATGTDTQYF.

Only one count was recorded for this clonotype. The rearrangement uses TRBV2 and TRBJ1-2; no clear D gene. The length of the CDR3 is 10 residues. With 4 bases removed from V and 7 bases from J, the gap between germline ends came to 4 bases. The germline V gene encodes CDR1 SNHLY and CDR2 FYNNEI. Here the CDR3 DNA reads TGTGCCAGCAGTGGTGGTGGCTACACCTTC. Translation gives CASSGGGYTF.

In this sample, this clonotype turned up many times. This clone may be a read error of a much larger clone one base away. The chain has TRBV15 and TRBJ1-5, with a possible D match to TRBD1 (5 bases). The CDR3 extends over 13 amino acids. CDR1 LNHNV and CDR2 YYDKDF come from the germline V gene (reference sequence). The V and J ends lost 8 bases and 5 bases respectively, with 13 bases between them. CDR3 coding DNA: TGTGCCACCGGAGGCGACAGTTATCAGCCCCAGCATTTT. Its protein product is CATGGDSYQPQHF. Based on the CDR3 plus reference TRBV15 and TRBJ1-5, the full variable domain is DAMVIQNPRYQVTQFGKPVTLSCSQTLNHNVMYWYQQKSSQAPKLLFHYYDKDFNNEADTPDNFQSRRPNTSFCFLDIRSPGLGDTAMYLCATGGDSYQPQHFGDGTRLSIL.

This clonotype was seen only once. A much bigger clone sits one base away, suggesting this may be a read error. This sequence joins TRBV19 and TRBJ2-2, with 8 bases fitting TRBD2. This CDR3 has 17 amino acids. V dropped 3 bases and J dropped 4; count of bases not matched to a gene: 10. Germline V gene data show CDR1 as LNHDA and CDR2 as SQIVND (reference sequence). For the CDR3, the DNA is TGTGCCAGTAGTATTTCAAGAAGCGGGAGAGGCACCGGGGAGCTGTTTTTT. As protein: CASSISRSGRGTGELFF.